This T cell receptor beta chain comes out of a study of metastatic and nonmetastatic thyroid tumors. Study-wide background: Thyroid patients, malignant and benign, had repertoires compared across blood and tumor or nodule tissue.

Methods used by the authors: A distant-metastasis classifier for papillary thyroid cancer was built using CDR3 differences across clinicopathological groups. MiXCR reprocessed the PCR reads for TCRdb. In this record, the V and J calls reflect TCRdb's handling and not the investigators' own analysis. Seen here are around 35,000 clones, 17% observed once, and the top ten hold roughly 6.2%. There were no patients who had received any treatment before thyroid surgery. This clone was seen many times. Its antigen is currently unknown. The V end was cut by 5 bases, the J end by 6 bases, with 14 bases between. This CDR3 is built from 13 residues. Looked up from germline, CDR1 is DFQATT and CDR2 is SNEGSKA (reference sequence). Broader study findings: It was reportedly found that TCR beta diversity was significantly higher in malignant thyroid tumors than in benign nodules, a difference seen in both blood and tumor samples.

This chain joins TRBV20-1 and TRBJ1-5, with D uncertain. The source material was blood. This clonotype was sampled from a male donor with papillary thyroid cancer or a benign thyroid nodule (not recorded which). Some clones in this sample may be carry-over from other donors' samples. The CDR3 DNA reads as TGCAGTGCTCATCAACCCTCCAGTCAGCCCCAGCATTTT. Translation gives CSAHQPSSQPQHF.